This TCR beta chain came from a study of beta chain features in type 1 diabetes. Study-level points and caveats: Sampled from patients, naive, central memory and Treg TCRB repertoires appeared more similar than those sampled from healthy donors.

A CD45RO/CCR7/CD25/CD127/CD95/CD27 panel sorted naive, central memory, regulatory and stem cell-like memory CD4+ cells. What was sequenced were expressed TCRB transcripts, since all of the isolated RNA had been reverse transcribed. Clones were sequenced by immunoSEQ multiplex PCR, and TCRdb holds only the in-frame ones, with some missing. The data contain around 180,000 clones, about 12% of them seen just once; the ten biggest clones take up less than 0.7%. This clone came up a few times. Its specificity is not known. Sequencing was done on a sample of central memory CD4+ T cells from blood. The clonotype was recovered from a young woman in good health.

CDR3 coding DNA: TGTGCCAGCAGCCCACCCGGGACTGGATATCAGCCCCAGCATTTT. This gives the protein CASSPPGTGYQPQHF. The chain combines TRBV7-9 with TRBJ1-5; D is possibly TRBD1 (5 bases). The CDR3 loop spans 15 amino acids. V was pared by 5 bases and J by 5 bases, with 16 bases between. Looked up from germline, CDR1 is SEHNR and CDR2 is FQNEAQ (reference sequence).